The TCR beta chain under discussion was sequenced for a study of T-cell memory formation after mild COVID-19. Study findings and constraints: Those CD4+ clones that contracted were mainly in CM and EM (CD8+ ones in EMRA).

TCRdb re-called the 5' RACE reads with MiXCR, one entry per CDR3 protein. Altogether under 550,000 distinct CDR3 sequences are present, roughly 18% being singletons, with the ten largest covering 20% to 25%. This clonotype was detected a few times. Antigen: not known. Per the germline V gene, CDR1 is LGHNA and CDR2 is YSLEER. This CDR3 contains 16 residues. The V end was cut by 0 bases, the J end by 2 bases, with 13 bases between. This TCR came from a man aged 18-30 years who had mild COVID-19 (a few samples of this study predate the infection). Cell type and time point are not known. The chain joins TRBV4-3 to TRBJ1-1, with unresolved D. The material sequenced was PBMCs or a T cell subset sorted from them (not recorded which). For the CDR3, the DNA is TGCGCCAGCAGCCAAGATGTTGCCGGGAGAAACACTGAAGCTTTCTTT. This gives the protein CASSQDVAGRNTEAFF.